This T cell receptor (beta chain) was sequenced during a study of blood T cell repertoires in COVID-19. Study overall: COVID-19 samples, acute and convalescent, were from the United States, Italy and Spain. The cDNA or gDNA used as material had been derived from T cells, B-cell-depleted T cells, or PBMCs.

The trim removed 2 bases at V and 1 base at J, leaving 2 bases unmatched. This CDR3 is built from 16 residues. CDR1 is MNHNS and CDR2 is SASEGT in the germline V gene. Generated by immunoSEQ multiplex PCR, the TCRdb table keeps only in-frame clones and is missing some. Of 150,000 to 200,000 clones listed, roughly 86% are singletons. The sequence derives from a man in his 70s with acute or convalescent COVID-19. The sequencing sample was made of peripheral blood. The rearrangement joins TRBV6-1 to TRBJ1-6; TRBD1 agrees at 7 bases. The CDR3 DNA is TGTGCCAGCAGTGAACCACAGGGGTCCTATAATTCACCCCTCCACTTT. Its translation: CASSEPQGSYNSPLHF.